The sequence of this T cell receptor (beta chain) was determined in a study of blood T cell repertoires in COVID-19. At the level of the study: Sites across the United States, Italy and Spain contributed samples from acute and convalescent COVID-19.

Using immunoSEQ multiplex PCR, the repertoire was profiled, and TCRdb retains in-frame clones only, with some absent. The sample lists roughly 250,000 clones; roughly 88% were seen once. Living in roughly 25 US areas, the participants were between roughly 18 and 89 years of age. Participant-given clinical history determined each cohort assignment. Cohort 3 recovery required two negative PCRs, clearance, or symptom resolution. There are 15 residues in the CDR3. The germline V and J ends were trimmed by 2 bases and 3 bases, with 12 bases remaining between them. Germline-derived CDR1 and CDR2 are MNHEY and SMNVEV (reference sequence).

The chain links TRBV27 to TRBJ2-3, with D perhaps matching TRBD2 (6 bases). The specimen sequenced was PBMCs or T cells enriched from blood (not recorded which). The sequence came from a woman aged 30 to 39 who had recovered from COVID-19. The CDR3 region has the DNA TGTGCCAGCAGTTTAAAACTAGCCCAGACAGATACGCAGTATTTT. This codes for CASSLKLAQTDTQYF.